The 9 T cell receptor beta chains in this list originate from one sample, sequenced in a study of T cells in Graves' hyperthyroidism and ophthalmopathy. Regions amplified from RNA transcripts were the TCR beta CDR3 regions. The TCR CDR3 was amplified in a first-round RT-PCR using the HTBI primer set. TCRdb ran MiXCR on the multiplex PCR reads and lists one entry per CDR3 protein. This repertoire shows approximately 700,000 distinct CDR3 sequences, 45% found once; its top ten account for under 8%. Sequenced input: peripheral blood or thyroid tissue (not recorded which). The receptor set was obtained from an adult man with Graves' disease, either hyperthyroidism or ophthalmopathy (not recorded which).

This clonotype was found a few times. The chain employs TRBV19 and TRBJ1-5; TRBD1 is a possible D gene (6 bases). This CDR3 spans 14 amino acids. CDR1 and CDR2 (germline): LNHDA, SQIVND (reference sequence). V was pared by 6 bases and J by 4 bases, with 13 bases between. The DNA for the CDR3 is TGTGCCAGTAGGGCCCCAGGGGTTAATCAGCCCCAGCATTTT. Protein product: CASRAPGVNQPQHF.

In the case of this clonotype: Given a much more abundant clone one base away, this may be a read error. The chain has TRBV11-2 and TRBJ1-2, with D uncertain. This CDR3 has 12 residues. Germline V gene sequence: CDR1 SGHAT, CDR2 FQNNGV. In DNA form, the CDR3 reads TGTGCCAACAGCTTGCAGGACTATGGCTACACCTTC. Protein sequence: CANSLQDYGYTF.

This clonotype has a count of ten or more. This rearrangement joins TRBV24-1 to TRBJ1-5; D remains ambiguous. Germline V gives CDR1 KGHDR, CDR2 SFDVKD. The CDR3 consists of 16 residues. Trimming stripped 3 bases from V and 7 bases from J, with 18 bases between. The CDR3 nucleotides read TGTGCCACCAGTGATGCCCAAACGGGAGGGAAACAGCCCCAGCATTTT. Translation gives CATSDAQTGGKQPQHF.

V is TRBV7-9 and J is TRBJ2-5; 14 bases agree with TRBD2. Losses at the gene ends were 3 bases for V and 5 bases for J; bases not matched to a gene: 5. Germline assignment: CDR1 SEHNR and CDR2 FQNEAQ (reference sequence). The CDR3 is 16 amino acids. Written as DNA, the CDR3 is TGTGCCAGCAGCTTTAGGACTAGCGGGAGGTCGGAGACCCAGTACTTC. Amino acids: CASSFRTSGRSETQYF.

CDR3 amino acids: CSGTRAEQYF. Written as DNA, the CDR3 is TGCAGCGGGACTAGGGCCGAGCAGTACTTC. V usage is TRBV29-1 and J usage is TRBJ2-7, with 7 bases matching TRBD2. The V and J ends lost 7 bases and 6 bases, in that order; junction bases with no gene match: 3. The CDR3 is 10 amino acids. Looked up from germline, CDR1 is SQVTM and CDR2 is ANQGSEA.

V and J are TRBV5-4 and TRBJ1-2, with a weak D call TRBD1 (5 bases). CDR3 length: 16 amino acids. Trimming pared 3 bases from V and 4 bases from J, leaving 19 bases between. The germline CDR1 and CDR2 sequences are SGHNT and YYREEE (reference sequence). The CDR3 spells CASSSKSGIGGYGYTF. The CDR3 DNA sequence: TGTGCCAGCAGCTCGAAGAGTGGGATCGGGGGCTATGGCTACACCTTC.

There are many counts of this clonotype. DNA for the CDR3: TGTGCCAGCAGGACCGACAGGGGGGTTGGCTACACCTTC. Its protein product is CASRTDRGVGYTF. V usage is TRBV2 and J usage is TRBJ1-2, with 9 nucleotides matching TRBD1. The V segment lost 6 bases and the J segment 7 bases; nucleotides outside the gene matches: 6. The CDR3 is made up of 13 amino acids. From germline, CDR1 is SNHLY and CDR2 FYNNEI. Looking up the rest from reference TRBV2 and TRBJ1-2 gives the full variable domain: EPEVTQTPSHQVTQMGQEVILRCVPISNHLYFYWYRQILGQKVEFLVSFYNNEISEKSEIFDDQFSVERPDGSNFTLKIRSTKLEDSAMYFCASRTDRGVGYTFGSGTRLTVV.

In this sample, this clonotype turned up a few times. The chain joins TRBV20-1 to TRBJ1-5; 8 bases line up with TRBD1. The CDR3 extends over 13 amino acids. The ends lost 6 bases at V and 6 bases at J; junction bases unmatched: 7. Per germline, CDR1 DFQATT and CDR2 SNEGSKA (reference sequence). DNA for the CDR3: TGCAGTGCGGCAGACAGGGGAGGTCAGCCCCAGCATTTT. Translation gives CSAADRGGQPQHF.

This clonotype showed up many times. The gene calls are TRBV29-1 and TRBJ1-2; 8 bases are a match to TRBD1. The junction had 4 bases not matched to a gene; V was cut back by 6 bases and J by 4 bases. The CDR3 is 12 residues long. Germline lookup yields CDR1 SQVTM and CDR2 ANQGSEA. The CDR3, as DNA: TGCAGCGTAGGACAGGGTAGCTATGGCTACACCTTC. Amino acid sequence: CSVGQGSYGYTF.